This TCR beta chain comes out of a study of human T cells and chemical hapten exposure. Turning to the study itself: Epicutaneous patch tests delivered 0.01% DPC to the upper back, with evaluation at 6 days.

The study used a library that attached unique molecular identifiers to individual cDNA molecules. TCRdb ran MiXCR on the RACE reads and lists one entry per CDR3 protein. The data hold tens of thousands of distinct CDR3 sequences, with 14% observed a single time. Study results and caveats: Those TCRs sitting above 1 in 1000 frequency stayed the same with DPC sensitization.

To note about this clonotype: Its antigen is currently unknown.

The CDR3 extends over 15 amino acids. Germline V CDR1 and CDR2: SGHDN, FVKESK. V lost 4 bases and J 0 bases, leaving 10 bases between the germline ends. Time point indicated: pre-sensitization, week 0. Treatment described: therapeutic diphenylcyclopropenone sensitization with weekly scalp DPC. Blood sampling occurred before each patch-test application. The specimen comprised whole blood, sampled in connection with sensitization to the hapten diphenylcyclopropenone (DPC). The chain recombines TRBV14 with TRBJ2-1; D is unclear. This receptor was taken from a woman aged 45 to 65 with alopecia areata. Some clones in this sample may be carry-over from other donors' samples. The CDR3 DNA reads as TGTGCCAGCAGCCCCCACCTCAGCTCCTACAATGAGCAGTTCTTC. Translating gives CASSPHLSSYNEQFF.